The 12 T cell receptor beta chains in this list originate from one sample, sequenced in a study of blood T cells in healthy people across ages. A sample-barcoded 5' primer and a J-beta primer mix were used in a second PCR of about 7 to 12 cycles. TCRdb passed the 5' RACE reads through MiXCR, listing each CDR3 protein once. The table shows roughly 800,000 distinct CDR3 sequences, with more than 20% occurring only once. These data were likewise used in another study, on T cells of mothers and their children.

The sequenced sample consisted of blood. Receptor source: a boy younger than 18 in good health.

The chain combines TRBV7-2 with TRBJ2-7; the match to TRBD1 covers 10 bases. Germline CDR1 SGHTA, CDR2 FQGNSA. V lost 2 bases to trimming and J lost 4 bases; unmatched junction nucleotides: 5. This CDR3 comprises 15 residues. The CDR3 loop is CASSLTGTGVYEQYF. The CDR3, as DNA: TGTGCCAGCAGCTTAACCGGGACAGGGGTATACGAGCAGTACTTC.

A single count supports this clonotype. The chain uses TRBV6-5 and TRBJ1-4; tentative D call: TRBD1 (6 bases). V lost 4 bases and J lost 8, with 11 bases in between. The CDR3 spans 13 residues. Germline CDR1 MNHEY, CDR2 SVGAGI. CDR3 coding DNA: TGTGCCAGCAGTTTTACAGGGAGGGAAAAACTGTTTTTT. Translated, it gives CASSFTGREKLFF.

This clonotype was counted ten times or more. This chain joins TRBV10-3 and TRBJ1-6; no firm D call. Trimming stripped 7 bases from V and 5 bases from J, with 9 bases between. CDR1 is ENHRY and CDR2 is SYGVKD in the germline V gene. The CDR3 is 13 amino acids. CDR3 sequence (DNA): TGTGCCATCAAGGAACCGAATAATTCACCCCTCCACTTT. It encodes CAIKEPNNSPLHF.

The chain couples TRBV5-1 to TRBJ2-7; 9 bases agree with TRBD2. V lost 7 bases to trimming and J lost 4 bases; unmatched junction nucleotides: 12. Germline V gives CDR1 SGHRS, CDR2 YFSETQ. The CDR3 runs 15 residues. For the CDR3, the DNA is TGCGCCAGCGCTTACGGGACTAGCCAACTGTACGAGCAGTACTTC. It translates to CASAYGTSQLYEQYF.

The chain links TRBV9 to TRBJ2-2; no definite D call. CDR1 is SGDLS and CDR2 is YYNGEE in the germline V gene. V dropped 4 bases and J dropped 11 bases, with 15 bases sitting between them. The CDR3 is 13 residues long. The CDR3 nucleotides are TGTGCCAGCAGCTCTCAGCGTGTAGGAGAGCTGTTTTTT. It yields the protein CASSSQRVGELFF.

There are a few counts of this clonotype. This chain links TRBV4-3 with TRBJ1-2, with 9 bases matching TRBD1. The J segment lost 2 bases and the V segment lost 2 bases, leaving 3 bases of the junction unmatched. In germline, CDR1 is LGHNA, CDR2 YSLEER. CDR3 length: 15 residues. CDR3 protein: CASSQSDRGNYGYTF. In DNA, the CDR3 is TGCGCCAGCAGCCAATCGGACAGGGGCAACTATGGCTACACCTTC.

This chain joins TRBV29-1 and TRBJ1-2; 10 nucleotides line up with TRBD1. CDR1 is SQVTM and CDR2 is ANQGSEA in the germline V gene. V gave up 2 bases and J gave up 3 bases; unmatched junction bases: 3. The CDR3 consists of 14 residues. The CDR3 loop reads CSVEFGTGDYGYTF. The CDR3 DNA follows: TGCAGCGTTGAATTCGGGACAGGGGACTATGGCTACACCTTC.

This clonotype was seen more than once but under ten times. V is TRBV7-9 and J is TRBJ2-5, with 7 bases fitting TRBD2. CDR3 size: 16 residues. V trimming: 1 base; J trimming: 5 bases; junction bases outside the gene matches: 10. CDR1 is SEHNR, CDR2 FQNEAQ, per germline (reference sequence). CDR3 residues: CASSLEASGAGETQYF. In nucleotides, the CDR3 is TGTGCCAGCAGCTTAGAGGCTAGCGGAGCTGGGGAGACCCAGTACTTC.

This clonotype was picked up a small number of times. The chain combines TRBV4-2 with TRBJ2-5, with D unresolved. The DNA end lines up better with TRBJ2-1; the J call may be wrong. Germline CDR1 reads LGHNA; CDR2 reads YNFKEQ. The CDR3 has 13 amino acids. The CDR3 reads CASSQPINNEQFF. The CDR3 DNA reads as TGTGCCAGCAGCCAACCTATCAACAATGAGCAGTTCTTC.

This clonotype has a handful of counts. The chain couples TRBV18 to TRBJ2-3; D may be TRBD2 (6 bases). This CDR3 spans 16 amino acids. V was cut by 6 bases and J by 0 bases, with 16 bases left in between. Germline lookup yields CDR1 KGHSH and CDR2 LQKENI. The CDR3: CASSPPGTRSTDTQYF. DNA of the CDR3: TGTGCCAGCTCTCCCCCCGGGACTCGCAGCACAGATACGCAGTATTTT.

The table lists this clonotype with a few counts. The CDR3 DNA reads TGCAGTGCTAGAGGAGATCGGGGGGATGGATACGAGCAGTACTTC. This sequence encodes CSARGDRGDGYEQYF. The J gene is TRBJ2-7, the V gene TRBV20-1, with TRBD2 identical over 7 bases. Per germline, CDR1 DFQATT and CDR2 SNEGSKA (reference sequence). V lost 1 base, J lost 4 bases, and 10 bases stayed unmatched. The CDR3 has 15 amino acids.

There are many counts of this clonotype. V is TRBV27 and J is TRBJ2-7, with 12 bases matching TRBD2. The junction had 5 bases not matched to a gene; V was cut back by 5 bases and J by 6 bases. Per the germline V gene, CDR1 is MNHEY and CDR2 is SMNVEV (reference sequence). The CDR3 sequence is 14 residues long. The DNA for the CDR3 is TGTGCCAGCAGTCAGACTAGCGGGAGAGCCGAGCAGTACTTC. Translated, it gives CASSQTSGRAEQYF.